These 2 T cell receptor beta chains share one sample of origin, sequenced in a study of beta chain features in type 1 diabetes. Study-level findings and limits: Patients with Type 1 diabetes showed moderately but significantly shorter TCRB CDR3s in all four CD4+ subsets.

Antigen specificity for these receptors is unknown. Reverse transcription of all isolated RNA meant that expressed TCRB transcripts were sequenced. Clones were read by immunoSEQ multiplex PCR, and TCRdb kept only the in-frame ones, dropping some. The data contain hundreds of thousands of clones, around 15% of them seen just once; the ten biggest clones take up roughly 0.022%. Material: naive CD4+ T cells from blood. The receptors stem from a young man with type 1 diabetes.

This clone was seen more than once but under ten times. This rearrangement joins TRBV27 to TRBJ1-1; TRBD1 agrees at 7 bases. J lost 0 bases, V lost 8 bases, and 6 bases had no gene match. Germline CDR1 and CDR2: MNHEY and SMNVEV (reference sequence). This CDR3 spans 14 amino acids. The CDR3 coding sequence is TGTGCCAGCTACCCCGGGACAGTGAACACTGAAGCTTTCTTT. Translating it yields CASYPGTVNTEAFF.

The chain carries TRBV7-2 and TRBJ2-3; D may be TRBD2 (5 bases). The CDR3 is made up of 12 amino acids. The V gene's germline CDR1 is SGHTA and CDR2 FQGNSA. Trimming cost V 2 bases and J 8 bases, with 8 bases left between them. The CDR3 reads CASSLLEGTQYF. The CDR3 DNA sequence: TGTGCCAGCAGCTTACTAGAGGGTACGCAGTATTTT.